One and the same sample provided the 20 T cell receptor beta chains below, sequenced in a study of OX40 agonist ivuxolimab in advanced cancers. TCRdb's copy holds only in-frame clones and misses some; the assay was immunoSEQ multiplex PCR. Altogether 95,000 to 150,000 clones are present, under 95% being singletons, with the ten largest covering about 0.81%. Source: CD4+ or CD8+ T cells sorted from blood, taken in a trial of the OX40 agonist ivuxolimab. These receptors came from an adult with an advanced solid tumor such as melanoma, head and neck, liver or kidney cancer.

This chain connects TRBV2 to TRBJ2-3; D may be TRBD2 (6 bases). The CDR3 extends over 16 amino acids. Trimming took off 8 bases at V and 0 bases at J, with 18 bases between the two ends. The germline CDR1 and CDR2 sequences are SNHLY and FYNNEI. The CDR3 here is CASPGRRDLSTDTQYF. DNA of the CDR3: TGTGCCAGCCCAGGGCGCCGGGACTTGAGCACAGATACGCAGTATTTT.

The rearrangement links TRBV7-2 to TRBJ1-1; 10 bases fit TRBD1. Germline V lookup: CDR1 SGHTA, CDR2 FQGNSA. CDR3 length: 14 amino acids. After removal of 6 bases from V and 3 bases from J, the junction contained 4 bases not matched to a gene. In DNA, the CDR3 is TGTGCCAGCAGACCGGGACAGGGGTACACTGAAGCTTTCTTT. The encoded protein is CASRPGQGYTEAFF.

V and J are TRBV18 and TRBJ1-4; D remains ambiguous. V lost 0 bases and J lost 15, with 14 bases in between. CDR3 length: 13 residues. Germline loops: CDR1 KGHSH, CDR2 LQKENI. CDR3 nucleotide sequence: TGTGCCAGCTCACCACCCGAGCCCGGGCAGTTGTTTTTT. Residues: CASSPPEPGQLFF.

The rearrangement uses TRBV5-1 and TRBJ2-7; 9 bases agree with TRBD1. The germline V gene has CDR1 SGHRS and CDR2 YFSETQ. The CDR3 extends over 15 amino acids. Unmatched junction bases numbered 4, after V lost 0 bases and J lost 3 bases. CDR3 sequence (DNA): TGCGCCAGCAGCTTGGCGGGGACAGGGAGCTACGAGCAGTACTTC. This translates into CASSLAGTGSYEQYF.

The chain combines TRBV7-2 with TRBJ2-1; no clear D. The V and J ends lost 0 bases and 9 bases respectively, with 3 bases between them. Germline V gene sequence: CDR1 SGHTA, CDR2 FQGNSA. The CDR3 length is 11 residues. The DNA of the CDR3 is TGTGCCAGCAGCTTAGCTCTTGAGCAGTTCTTC. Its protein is CASSLALEQFF.

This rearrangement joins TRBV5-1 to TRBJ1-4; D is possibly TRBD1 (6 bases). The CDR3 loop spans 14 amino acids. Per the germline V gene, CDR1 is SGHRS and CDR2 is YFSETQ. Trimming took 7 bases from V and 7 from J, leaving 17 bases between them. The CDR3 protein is CASSTGGLGEKLFF. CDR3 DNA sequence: TGCGCCAGCTCCACGGGGGGCCTCGGTGAAAAACTGTTTTTT.

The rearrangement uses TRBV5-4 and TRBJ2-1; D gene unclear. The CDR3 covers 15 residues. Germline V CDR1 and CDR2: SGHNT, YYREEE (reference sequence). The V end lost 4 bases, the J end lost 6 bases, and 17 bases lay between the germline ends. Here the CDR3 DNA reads TGTGCCAGCAGCCCCGGAGATGCGCGGAGCAATGAGCAGTTCTTC. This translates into CASSPGDARSNEQFF.

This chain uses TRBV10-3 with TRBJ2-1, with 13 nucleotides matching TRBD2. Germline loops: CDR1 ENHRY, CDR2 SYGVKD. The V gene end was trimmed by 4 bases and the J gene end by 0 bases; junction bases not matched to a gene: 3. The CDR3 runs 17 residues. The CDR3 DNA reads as TGTGCCATCAGTGCAACTAGCGGGAGGGCCTCCTACAATGAGCAGTTCTTC. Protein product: CAISATSGRASYNEQFF.

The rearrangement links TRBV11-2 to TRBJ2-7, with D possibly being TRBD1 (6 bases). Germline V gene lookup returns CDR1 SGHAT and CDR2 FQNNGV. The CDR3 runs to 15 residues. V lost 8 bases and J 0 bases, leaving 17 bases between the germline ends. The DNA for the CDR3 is TGTGCCAGCGGCCCCCGAACAGGGAGCTCCTACGAGCAGTACTTC. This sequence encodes CASGPRTGSSYEQYF. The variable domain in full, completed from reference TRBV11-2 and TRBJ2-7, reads EAGVAQSPRYKIIEKRQSVAFWCNPISGHATLYWYQQILGQGPKLLIQFQNNGVVDDSQLPKDRFSAERLKGVDSTLKIQPAKLEDSAVYLCASGPRTGSSYEQYFGPGTRLTVT.

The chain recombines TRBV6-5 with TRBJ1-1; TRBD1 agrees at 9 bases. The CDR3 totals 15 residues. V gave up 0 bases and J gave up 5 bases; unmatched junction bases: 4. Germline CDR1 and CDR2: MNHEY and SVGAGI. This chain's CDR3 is CASSYSGQGGTEAFF. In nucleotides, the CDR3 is TGTGCCAGCAGTTACTCGGGACAGGGAGGGACTGAAGCTTTCTTT.

CDR3 region: CASSREGQGIYEQYF. In nucleotides, the CDR3 is TGTGCCAGCAGCCGCGAGGGACAGGGGATATACGAGCAGTACTTC. The J gene is TRBJ2-7, the V gene TRBV2; 10 bases line up with TRBD1. CDR3 length: 15 residues. The germline gives CDR1 SNHLY, CDR2 FYNNEI. J lost 4 bases, V lost 6 bases, and 9 bases had no gene match.

Written as DNA, the CDR3 is TGTGCCAGCAGCGTAGGTTTGGCTTTCTCTGGAAACACCATATATTTT. This codes for CASSVGLAFSGNTIYF. The chain links TRBV9 to TRBJ1-3; D is undetermined. This CDR3 spans 16 amino acids. Germline lookup yields CDR1 SGDLS and CDR2 YYNGEE. Trimming cost V 0 bases and J 0 bases, with 10 bases left between them.

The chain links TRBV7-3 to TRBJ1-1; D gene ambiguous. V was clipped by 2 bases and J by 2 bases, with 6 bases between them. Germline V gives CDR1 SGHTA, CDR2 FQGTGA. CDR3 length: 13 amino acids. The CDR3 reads CASSLRTNTEAFF. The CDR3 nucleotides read TGTGCCAGCAGCTTACGTACCAACACTGAAGCTTTCTTT.

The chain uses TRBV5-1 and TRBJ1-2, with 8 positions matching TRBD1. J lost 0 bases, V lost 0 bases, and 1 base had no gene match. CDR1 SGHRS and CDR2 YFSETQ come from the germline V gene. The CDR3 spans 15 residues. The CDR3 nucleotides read TGCGCCAGCAGCTTGGGACAGGGGACTAACTATGGCTACACCTTC. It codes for CASSLGQGTNYGYTF.

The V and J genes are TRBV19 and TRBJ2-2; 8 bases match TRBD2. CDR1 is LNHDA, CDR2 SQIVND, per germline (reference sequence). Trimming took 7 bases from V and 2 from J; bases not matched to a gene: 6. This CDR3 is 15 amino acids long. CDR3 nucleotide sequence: TGTGCCAGTAATGATGCGGGAGGCAACACCGGGGAGCTGTTTTTT. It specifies CASNDAGGNTGELFF.

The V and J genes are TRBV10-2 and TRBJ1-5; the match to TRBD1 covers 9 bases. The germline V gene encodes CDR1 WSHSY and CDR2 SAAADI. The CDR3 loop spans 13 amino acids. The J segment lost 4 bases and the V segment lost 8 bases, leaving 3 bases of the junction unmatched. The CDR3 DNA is TGCGCCAGCCGGGACAGGGATAATCAGCCCCAGCATTTT. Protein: CASRDRDNQPQHF.

CDR3 coding DNA: TGTGCCAGCTCACAGGTCACCTCCCGGGAGACCCAGTACTTC. It translates to CASSQVTSRETQYF. The rearrangement uses TRBV18 and TRBJ2-5; D unclear. This CDR3 spans 14 amino acids. Deletions cut 4 bases from V and 5 bases from J, with 14 bases between. In germline, CDR1 is KGHSH, CDR2 LQKENI.

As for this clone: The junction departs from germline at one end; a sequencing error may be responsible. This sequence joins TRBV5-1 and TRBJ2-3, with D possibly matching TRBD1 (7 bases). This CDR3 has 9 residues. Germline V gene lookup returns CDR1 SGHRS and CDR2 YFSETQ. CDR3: CASGGTVRF. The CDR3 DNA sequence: TGCGCCAGCGGAGGGACAGTCCGTTTT.

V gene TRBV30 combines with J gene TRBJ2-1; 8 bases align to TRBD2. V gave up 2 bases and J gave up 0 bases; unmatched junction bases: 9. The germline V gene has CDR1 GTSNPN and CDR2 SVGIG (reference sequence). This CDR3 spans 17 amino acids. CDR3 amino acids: CAWSKLAETSSYNEQFF. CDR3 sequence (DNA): TGTGCCTGGAGTAAACTAGCGGAAACGAGCTCCTACAATGAGCAGTTCTTC. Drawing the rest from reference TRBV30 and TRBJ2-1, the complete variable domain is SQTIHQWPATLVQPVGSPLSLECTVEGTSNPNLYWYRQAAGRGLQLLFYSVGIGQISSEVPQNLSASRPQDRQFILSSKKLLLSDSGFYLCAWSKLAETSSYNEQFFGPGTRLTVL.

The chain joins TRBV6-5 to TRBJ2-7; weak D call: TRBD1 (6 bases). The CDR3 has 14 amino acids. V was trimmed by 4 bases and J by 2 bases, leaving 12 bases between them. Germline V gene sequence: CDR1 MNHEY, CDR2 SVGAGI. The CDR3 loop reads CASSSWDTAYEQYF. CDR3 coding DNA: TGTGCCAGCAGTTCATGGGACACAGCCTACGAGCAGTACTTC.